Given below is one T cell receptor beta chain in context. This specimen comes from a study of blood T cell repertoires in COVID-19. The repertoire was sequenced with immunoSEQ multiplex PCR; TCRdb's copy has only in-frame clones and lacks some. The table includes roughly 230,000 clones, 80% to 85% detected once. V was clipped by 5 bases and J by 6 bases, with 14 bases between them. Per the germline V gene, CDR1 is KGHSH and CDR2 is LQKENI. This CDR3 has 14 amino acids. The sequence was obtained from a woman of 80 years or more with COVID-19, enrolled during active disease. What was sequenced was peripheral blood. The chain joins TRBV18 to TRBJ1-5; no reliable D call. Here the CDR3 DNA reads TGTGCCAGCTCAACCGGGATAAACCTTCAGCCCCAGCATTTT. Translation: CASSTGINLQPQHF.